This T cell receptor beta chain was recovered during a study of T cells in Graves' hyperthyroidism and ophthalmopathy. Study summary: Prior to any treatment, at the point of initial diagnosis, peripheral blood was collected.

There were TCR beta CDR3 regions amplified from RNA transcripts. The study used the HTBI primer set for a first-round RT-PCR of the TCR CDR3. TCRdb fed the multiplex PCR reads into MiXCR, producing one record per CDR3 protein. Among around 420,000 distinct CDR3 sequences listed, roughly 15% were seen once. Between the trimmed V and J ends, which lost 7 bases and 4 bases, there was a span of 19 bases. There are 15 residues in the CDR3. Germline V gene lookup returns CDR1 MNHNS and CDR2 SASEGT. The table lists this clonotype with many counts. Its antigen is currently unknown. Points from the study as a whole: Most thyroid-expanded clonotypes above 0.001 were also found in blood.

Graves' hyperthyroidism was deemed stable given no ophthalmopathy progression within 18 months. Diagnoses were established using clinical symptoms, serum thyroxine and TRAb, thyroid ultrasound and orbital computed tomography. Sequencing was done on a sample of blood. The receptor was derived from a woman under 30 with Graves' hyperthyroidism. This chain uses TRBV6-1 with TRBJ1-1, with TRBD1 as a possible D gene (5 bases). CDR3 sequence: CASTLGPGRGTEAFF. DNA for the CDR3: TGTGCCAGCACCCTAGGGCCAGGGCGGGGCACTGAAGCTTTCTTT.